One T cell receptor (beta chain) is described in this entry. The data are from a study of blood T cell repertoires in COVID-19. Study overall: Some COVID-19 samples were acute and others convalescent; all came from the United States, Italy and Spain. PBMCs, B-cell-depleted T cells, or T cells provided the cDNA or gDNA that made up the material.

Trimming left V 2 bases short and J 4 bases short, with 12 bases between. There are 15 residues in the CDR3. Germline V CDR1 and CDR2: MGHRA, YSYEKL. Authors' data handling: Using reference gene primer amplification, nucleated cell counts were estimated. The assay was immunoSEQ multiplex PCR, and TCRdb's table has in-frame clones only and misses some. V and J calls and clone size are given by that table; D and trimming were obtained from the DNA. The sample lists around 130,000 clones, around 78% occurring once. The specimen was peripheral blood. The rearrangement joins TRBV4-1 to TRBJ1-3; tentatively, D is TRBD1 (5 bases). The TCR was taken from a human donor in a cohort sampled during active COVID-19. The CDR3 DNA sequence: TGCGCCAGCAGCCAAAGCACGGGGGGGGGAAACACCATATATTTT. Amino acid sequence: CASSQSTGGGNTIYF.